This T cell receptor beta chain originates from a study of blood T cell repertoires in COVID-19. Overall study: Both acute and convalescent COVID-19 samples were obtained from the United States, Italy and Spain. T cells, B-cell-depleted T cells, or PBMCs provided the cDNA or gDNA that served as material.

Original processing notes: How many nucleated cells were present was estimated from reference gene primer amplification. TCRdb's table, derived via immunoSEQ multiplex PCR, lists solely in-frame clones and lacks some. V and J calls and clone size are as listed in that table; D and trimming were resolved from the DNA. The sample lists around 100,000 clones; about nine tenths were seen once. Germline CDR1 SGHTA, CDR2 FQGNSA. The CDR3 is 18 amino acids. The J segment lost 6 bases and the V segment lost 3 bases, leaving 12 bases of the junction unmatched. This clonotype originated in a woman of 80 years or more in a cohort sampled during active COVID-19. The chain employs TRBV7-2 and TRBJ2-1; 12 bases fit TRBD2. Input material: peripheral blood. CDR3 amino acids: CASSLLAGGPVSGNEQFF. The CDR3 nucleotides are TGTGCCAGCAGCTTGCTAGCGGGAGGGCCGGTGTCGGGCAATGAGCAGTTCTTC. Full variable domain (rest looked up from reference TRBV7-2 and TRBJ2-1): GAGVSQSPSNKVTEKGKDVELRCDPISGHTALYWYRQSLGQGLEFLIYFQGNSAPDKSGLPSDRFSAERTGGSVSTLTIQRTQQEDSAVYLCASSLLAGGPVSGNEQFFGPGTRLTVL.